The rows below give T cell receptor beta chains drawn from one sample of a study of cytomegalovirus exposure and HLA in healthy donors. Only in-frame clones appear in the TCRdb table, and some are missing; sequencing was by immunoSEQ multiplex PCR. The repertoire holds more than 140,000 clones, over 60% seen once, with about 3% in the top ten. Sequenced material: PBMCs. These receptors all come from a woman aged 25 to 39 in good health and CMV-seropositive. Both conserved end residues are part of each CDR3. A D gene is named only where the DNA matches it firmly. Some rows mark clone size as missing; the rest say once, few, many or name a class of expanded clone.

CDR3nt | CDR3aa | d_gene | j_gene | abundance | v_gene
TGTGCCAGCAGCTGGCGGGACGGATACGAGCAGTACTTC | CASSWRDGYEQYF | NA | TRBJ2-7 | NA | TRBV7-7
TGTGCCAGCAGCCCCGAACTAGGGGGCTACACCTTC | CASSPELGGYTF | NA | TRBJ1-2 | NA | TRBV7-9
TGTGCCAGCAGTGCCCGGAACACTGAAGCTTTCTTT | CASSARNTEAFF | NA | TRBJ1-1 | NA | TRBV6-1
TGCAGCGTCTACACGACAGGGCTGGATGAAAAACTGTTTTTT | CSVYTTGLDEKLFF | TRBD1 | TRBJ1-4 | NA | TRBV29-1
TGTGCCAGCAGCCCGACTAGCGGGAGAAACCATCCCCTAGCCAAAAACATTCAGTACTTC | CASSPTSGRNHPLAKNIQYF | NA | TRBJ2-4 | NA | TRBV21-1
TGTGCCTGGGACAGGATGAACACTGAAGCTTTCTTT | CAWDRMNTEAFF | NA | TRBJ1-1 | NA | TRBV30
TGTGCCAGCAGTTGGGGCGGTTCCTACGAGCAGTACTTC | CASSWGGSYEQYF | NA | TRBJ2-7 | few | TRBV27
TGCGCCAGCAGCCAAGCCTCCACCGGGGAGCTGTTTTTT | CASSQASTGELFF | NA | TRBJ2-2 | NA | TRBV4-1
TGCAGCGTTGTAGCGGGGGGGAACACTGAAGCTTTCTTT | CSVVAGGNTEAFF | NA | TRBJ1-1 | NA | TRBV29-1
TGTGCCAGCAGAACAGGGATGAGCAATCAGCCCCAGCATTTT | CASRTGMSNQPQHF | NA | TRBJ1-5 | few | TRBV2
TGTGCCAGCAGCTTAGGGGCGAGGGCTCGGTCACCCCTCCACTTT | CASSLGARARSPLHF | NA | TRBJ1-6 | NA | TRBV11-2
TGCGCCAGCAGCTCATGGGGCGGAACAGATACGCAGTATTTT | CASSSWGGTDTQYF | NA | TRBJ2-3 | few | TRBV5-1
TGTGCCAGTAGTATAGATGTGGGGGGCTCCTACAATGAGCAGTTCTTC | CASSIDVGGSYNEQFF | NA | TRBJ2-1 | NA | TRBV19
TGTGCCAGCAGGGTGACAGGGTTCGAGCCCCAGCATTTT | CASRVTGFEPQHF | TRBD1 | TRBJ1-5 | NA | TRBV2
TGTGCCTGGAGTTTCGGGACAGGGTACACTGAAGCTTTCTTT | CAWSFGTGYTEAFF | TRBD1 | TRBJ1-1 | NA | TRBV30
TGTGCCAGCAGCTTTACTAGCGGGAGCCCCGGGGAGCTGTTTTTT | CASSFTSGSPGELFF | TRBD2 | TRBJ2-2 | NA | TRBV11-2
TGCGCCAGCAGCCAACAGGGGTCGGCGGGTTGGGAGACCCAGTACTTC | CASSQQGSAGWETQYF | TRBD1 | TRBJ2-5 | NA | TRBV5-1
TGTGCCAGCATAAAGCTAGCGGCGAACACCGGGGAGCTGTTTTTT | CASIKLAANTGELFF | TRBD2 | TRBJ2-2 | NA | TRBV6-1
TGTGCCTGGAGTGTTGGGGGGGATCAGCCCCAGCATTTT | CAWSVGGDQPQHF | NA | TRBJ1-5 | NA | TRBV30
TGTGCCAGCAGCTTCACAGGGTTTAATGAAAAACTGTTTTTT | CASSFTGFNEKLFF | NA | TRBJ1-4 | NA | TRBV7-9
TGTGCCAGCAGAGAACAGGGGGTGGCTGAAGCTTTCTTT | CASREQGVAEAFF | TRBD1 | TRBJ1-1 | NA | TRBV2
TGCGCCTATCCAACGGGATCGAACACTGAAGCTTTCTTT | CAYPTGSNTEAFF | NA | TRBJ1-1 | few | TRBV5-1
TGTGCCAGCAGTTTTTTAGCGGGAGGGAGTTTGGGGCAGTACTTC | CASSFLAGGSLGQYF | TRBD2 | TRBJ2-7 | few | TRBV6-5
TGTGCCAGCAGCTTAGCGCTGGGAGGCTATGGCTACACCTTC | CASSLALGGYGYTF | NA | TRBJ1-2 | NA | TRBV7-2
TGCGCCAGCAGCTTGGAGAGACTGAACGAGCAGTACTTC | CASSLERLNEQYF | NA | TRBJ2-7 | few | TRBV5-1
TGTGCCGGACAGGGACAGGGCAATTCACCCCTCCACTTT | CAGQGQGNSPLHF | TRBD1 | TRBJ1-6 | NA | TRBV2
TGTGCCAGCAGCTTAACGTCGGCAGGATACTATGGCTACACCTTC | CASSLTSAGYYGYTF | NA | TRBJ1-2 | NA | TRBV7-3
TGTGCCAGCAGCCGATCGGAGAGAGTGAACAATCAGCCCCAGCATTTT | CASSRSERVNNQPQHF | NA | TRBJ1-5 | NA | TRBV5-6
TGTGCCAGCAGTTACAGCGGAGGGGCCACTCGGGAGACCCAGTACTTC | CASSYSGGATRETQYF | NA | TRBJ2-5 | NA | TRBV6-5
TGTGCCAGCAGCGTATGGCGGGGGGGCGGTGAGCAGTTCTTC | CASSVWRGGGEQFF | TRBD2 | TRBJ2-1 | NA | TRBV9
TGTGCCAGCAGCTCCGGACAGGGAGGGCATCTCTACGAGCAGTACTTC | CASSSGQGGHLYEQYF | NA | TRBJ2-7 | NA | TRBV5-6
TGCGCCAGTCTAGACAGTAACACTGAAGCTTTCTTT | CASLDSNTEAFF | NA | TRBJ1-1 | NA | TRBV5-1
TGTGCCAGCAGTGGACCACAGGGGACCGGGGAGCTGTTTTTT | CASSGPQGTGELFF | TRBD1 | TRBJ2-2 | NA | TRBV2
TGTGCCAGCAGCCGGGGACTAGCGGGAAACGACGAGCAGTACTTC | CASSRGLAGNDEQYF | TRBD2 | TRBJ2-7 | NA | TRBV5-6
TGTGCCAGCTCACCAACCGGCGAGTGGTCAGGGGGCTTGAACACTGAAGCTTTCTTT | CASSPTGEWSGGLNTEAFF | TRBD1 | TRBJ1-1 | NA | TRBV18
TGCGCCAGCAGCGACGCTCTAGCTGACTCCTACAATGAGCAGTTCTTC | CASSDALADSYNEQFF | NA | TRBJ2-1 | NA | TRBV10-1
TGTGCCAGCAGTTTATACAGTGGCACCGGGGAGCTGTTTTTT | CASSLYSGTGELFF | NA | TRBJ2-2 | NA | TRBV27
TGTGCCAGCAGCTCGCCGTACCAAAATAGCGGTAGCTCCTACAATGAGCAGTTCTTC | CASSSPYQNSGSSYNEQFF | NA | TRBJ2-1 | NA | TRBV7-9
TGTGCCAGCAGCTTTGCTAGCGCCCGAGTAGGGGAGCTGTTTTTT | CASSFASARVGELFF | NA | TRBJ2-2 | NA | TRBV7-9
TGTGCCAGCAGCTTGAGACTAGCGGGGCCCCAAGAGACCCAGTACTTC | CASSLRLAGPQETQYF | TRBD2 | TRBJ2-5 | NA | TRBV5-4
TGTGCCAGCAGCTCTGAGAACACAGATACTCAGTATTTT | CASSSENTDTQYF | NA | TRBJ2-3 | NA | TRBV7-2
TGTGCCATCAGCCCAACAGTCCATGGCTACACCTTC | CAISPTVHGYTF | NA | TRBJ1-2 | NA | TRBV10-3
TGTGCCAGCAGCTCAAGGGCTTATACAGGACGCCACTATGGCTACACCTTC | CASSSRAYTGRHYGYTF | NA | TRBJ1-2 | few | TRBV7-6
TGTGCCAGCAGCTTAGCCCCCACTATCTACGAGCAGTACTTC | CASSLAPTIYEQYF | NA | TRBJ2-7 | NA | TRBV7-6
TGTGCCACCAGCAGTGGGAGGGGGACCTACGAGCAGTACTTC | CATSSGRGTYEQYF | NA | TRBJ2-7 | NA | TRBV15
TGTGCCAGCAGTGAATGGGCTAGCGGCCTCACAGATACGCAGTATTTT | CASSEWASGLTDTQYF | TRBD2 | TRBJ2-3 | NA | TRBV25-1
TGTGCCAGCAGCGGTCGCCTAGCGACCGGCTCCTACAATGAGCAGTTCTTC | CASSGRLATGSYNEQFF | NA | TRBJ2-1 | many | TRBV9
TGCGCCAGCAGCCCACAACTAGCGTCCGTCTACGAGCAGTACTTC | CASSPQLASVYEQYF | TRBD2 | TRBJ2-7 | NA | TRBV5-1
TGTGCCAGTAGTATTTTTGCGTATCAGCCCCAGCATTTT | CASSIFAYQPQHF | NA | TRBJ1-5 | NA | TRBV19
TGTGCCTGGGATAGGGGGCTTCGGACTGAAGCTTTCTTT | CAWDRGLRTEAFF | TRBD1 | TRBJ1-1 | NA | TRBV30
TGTGCCACCGGGACAGGTTACGAGCAGTACTTC | CATGTGYEQYF | TRBD1 | TRBJ2-7 | NA | TRBV10-3
TGTGCCAGCAGCTCCCCGGAGACTAGCAGGGAAAGGAATGAGCAGTTCTTC | CASSSPETSRERNEQFF | TRBD2 | TRBJ2-1 | few | TRBV11-3
TGTGCCAGCAGCTTAGGGTCAGGAAGAGGCAATCAGCCCCAGCATTTT | CASSLGSGRGNQPQHF | NA | TRBJ1-5 | NA | TRBV7-8
TGTGCCAGCAGTGAACAAGGGGACAGGGGGCCCCACGAGCAGTACTTC | CASSEQGDRGPHEQYF | TRBD1 | TRBJ2-7 | few | TRBV2
TGTGCCAGCTATATCACAGGGTATGGAAACACCATATATTTT | CASYITGYGNTIYF | NA | TRBJ1-3 | NA | TRBV6-1